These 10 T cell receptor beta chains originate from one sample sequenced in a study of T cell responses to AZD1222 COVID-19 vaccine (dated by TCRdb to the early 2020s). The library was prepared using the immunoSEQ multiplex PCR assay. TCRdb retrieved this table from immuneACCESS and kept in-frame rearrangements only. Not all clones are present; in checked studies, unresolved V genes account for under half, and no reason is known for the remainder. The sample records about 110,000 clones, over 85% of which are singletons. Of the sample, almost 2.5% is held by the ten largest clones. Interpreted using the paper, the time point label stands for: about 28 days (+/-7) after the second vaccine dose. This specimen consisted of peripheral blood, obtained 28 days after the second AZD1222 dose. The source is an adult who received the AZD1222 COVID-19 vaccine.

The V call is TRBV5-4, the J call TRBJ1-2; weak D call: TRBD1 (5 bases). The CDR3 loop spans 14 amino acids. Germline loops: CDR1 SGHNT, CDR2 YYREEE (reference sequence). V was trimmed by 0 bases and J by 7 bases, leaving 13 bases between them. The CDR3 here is CASSLAVGLSGYTF. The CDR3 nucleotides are TGTGCCAGCAGCTTGGCCGTGGGGCTTTCTGGCTACACCTTC.

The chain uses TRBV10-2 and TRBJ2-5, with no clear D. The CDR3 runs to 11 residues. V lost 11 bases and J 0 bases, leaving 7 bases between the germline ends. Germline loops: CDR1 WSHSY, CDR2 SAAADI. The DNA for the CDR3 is TGCGCCGCGTGGTACCAAGAGACCCAGTACTTC. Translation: CAAWYQETQYF.

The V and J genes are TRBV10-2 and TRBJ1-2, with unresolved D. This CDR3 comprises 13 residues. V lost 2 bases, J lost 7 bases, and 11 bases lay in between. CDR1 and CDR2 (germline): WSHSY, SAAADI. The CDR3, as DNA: TGCGCCAGCAGTGAGGGTGTCCTACGTGGCTACACCTTC. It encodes CASSEGVLRGYTF.

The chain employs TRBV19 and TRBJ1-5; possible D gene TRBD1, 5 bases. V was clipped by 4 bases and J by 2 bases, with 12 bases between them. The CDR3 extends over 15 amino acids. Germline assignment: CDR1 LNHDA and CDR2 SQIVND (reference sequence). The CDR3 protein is CASSKSGIGNQPQHF. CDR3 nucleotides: TGTGCCAGTAGTAAATCAGGGATAGGCAATCAGCCCCAGCATTTT.

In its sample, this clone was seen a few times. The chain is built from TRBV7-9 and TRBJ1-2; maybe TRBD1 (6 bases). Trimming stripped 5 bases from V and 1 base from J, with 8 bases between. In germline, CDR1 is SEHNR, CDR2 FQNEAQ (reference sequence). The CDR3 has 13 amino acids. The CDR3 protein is CASSLDSNYGYTF. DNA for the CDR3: TGTGCCAGCAGCCTGGACAGTAACTATGGCTACACCTTC.

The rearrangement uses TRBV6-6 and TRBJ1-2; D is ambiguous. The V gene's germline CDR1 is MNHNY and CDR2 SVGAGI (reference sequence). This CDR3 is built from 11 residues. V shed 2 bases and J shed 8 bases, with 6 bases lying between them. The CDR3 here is CASSYTDGYTF. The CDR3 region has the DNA TGTGCCAGCAGTTACACGGACGGCTACACCTTC.

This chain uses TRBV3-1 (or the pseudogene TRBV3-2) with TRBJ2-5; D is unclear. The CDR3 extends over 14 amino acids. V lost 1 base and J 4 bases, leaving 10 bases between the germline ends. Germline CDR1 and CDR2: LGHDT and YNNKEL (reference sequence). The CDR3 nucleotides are TGTGCCAGCAGCCAAGTCGTACCACCAGAGACCCAGTACTTC. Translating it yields CASSQVVPPETQYF.

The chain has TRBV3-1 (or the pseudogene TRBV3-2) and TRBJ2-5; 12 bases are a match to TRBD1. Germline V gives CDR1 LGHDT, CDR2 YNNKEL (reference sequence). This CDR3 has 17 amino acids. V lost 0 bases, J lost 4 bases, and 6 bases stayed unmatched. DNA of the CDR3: TGTGCCAGCAGCCAAGAAGGGACAGGGGGCGTCGGAGAGACCCAGTACTTC. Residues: CASSQEGTGGVGETQYF.

CDR3 sequence: CASSPSVGGGSTEAFF. The CDR3 DNA follows: TGTGCCAGCTCACCATCGGTGGGGGGGGGAAGCACTGAAGCTTTCTTT. V is TRBV18 and J is TRBJ1-1; D might be TRBD1 (5 bases). With 2 bases removed from V and 4 bases from J, the gap between germline ends came to 17 bases. The CDR3 totals 16 residues. CDR1 KGHSH and CDR2 LQKENI come from the germline V gene.

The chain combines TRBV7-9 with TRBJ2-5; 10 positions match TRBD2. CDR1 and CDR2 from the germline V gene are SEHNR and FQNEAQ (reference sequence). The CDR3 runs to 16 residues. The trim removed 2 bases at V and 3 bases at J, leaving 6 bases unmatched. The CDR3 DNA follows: TGTGCCAGCAGCTTACTAGCGGGGGCCCAGGAAGAGACCCAGTACTTC. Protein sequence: CASSLLAGAQEETQYF.